The 30 T cell receptor beta chains below all came from one sample that was sequenced in a study of blood T cell repertoires in COVID-19. Profiling relied on immunoSEQ multiplex PCR, and the TCRdb table lists in-frame clones only, not all of them. The sample lists about 150,000 clones; 85% to 90% were seen once. Sequencing was performed on peripheral blood. These receptor sequences come from a man between 45 and 60 years old with active or convalescent COVID-19.

This chain uses TRBV7-2 with TRBJ1-2; perhaps TRBD1 as D (6 bases). The germline gives CDR1 SGHTA, CDR2 FQGNSA. The CDR3 contains 14 residues. Trimming pared 1 base from V and 4 bases from J, leaving 10 bases between. CDR3 sequence: CASSLGDTGYGYTF. CDR3 nucleotide sequence: TGTGCCAGCAGCTTAGGGGACACCGGCTATGGCTACACCTTC. The entire variable domain, with the rest obtained from reference TRBV7-2 and TRBJ1-2, is as follows: GAGVSQSPSNKVTEKGKDVELRCDPISGHTALYWYRQSLGQGLEFLIYFQGNSAPDKSGLPSDRFSAERTGGSVSTLTIQRTQQEDSAVYLCASSLGDTGYGYTFGSGTRLTVV.

V is TRBV3-1 (or the pseudogene TRBV3-2) and J is TRBJ1-1, with a possible D match to TRBD1 (6 bases). Germline V gives CDR1 LGHDT, CDR2 YNNKEL (reference sequence). CDR3 size: 14 residues. The germline V and J ends were trimmed by 4 bases and 5 bases, with 14 bases remaining between them. CDR3 region: CASSLRGGGTEAFF. The CDR3 DNA sequence: TGTGCCAGCAGCCTACGAGGGGGGGGTACTGAAGCTTTCTTT.

V gene TRBV19 combines with J gene TRBJ1-5, with D possibly being TRBD1 (5 bases). The CDR3 is 15 residues long. The germline CDR1 and CDR2 sequences are LNHDA and SQIVND (reference sequence). The V and J ends lost 1 base and 5 bases respectively, with 12 bases between them. The CDR3 DNA sequence: TGTGCCAGTAGTATAGTGAAAGGGGTCGATCAGCCCCAGCATTTT. This codes for CASSIVKGVDQPQHF.

The chain recombines TRBV11-2 with TRBJ2-3; 14 positions agree with TRBD2. There are 18 residues in the CDR3. Germline trimming cut 5 bases from V and 0 bases from J; bases unmatched to any gene: 7. Germline-derived CDR1 and CDR2 are SGHAT and FQNNGV. As DNA, the CDR3 is TGTGCCAGCAGCCAAGCCGGGACTAGCGGGAGAAGCACAGATACGCAGTATTTT. Translating gives CASSQAGTSGRSTDTQYF.

This chain uses TRBV10-2 with TRBJ1-2; tentatively, D is TRBD1 (6 bases). Between the trimmed V and J ends, which lost 5 bases and 2 bases, there was a span of 15 bases. The CDR3 has 15 residues. CDR1 is WSHSY and CDR2 is SAAADI in the germline V gene. The CDR3 DNA reads TGCGCCAGCAGTCCGGACAGCTACCAAAACTATGGCTACACCTTC. This translates into CASSPDSYQNYGYTF.

V is TRBV10-3 and J is TRBJ2-1; 9 bases match TRBD1. The CDR3 runs 17 residues. Unmatched junction bases numbered 10, after V lost 3 bases and J lost 4 bases. Looked up from germline, CDR1 is ENHRY and CDR2 is SYGVKD. CDR3 in amino acids: CAISDGGGQGVYNEQFF. The CDR3, as DNA: TGTGCCATCAGTGACGGAGGGGGACAGGGCGTTTACAATGAGCAGTTCTTC.

V usage is TRBV5-6 and J usage is TRBJ2-2; unclear D gene. Germline CDR1 SGHDT, CDR2 YYEEEE. V dropped 1 base and J dropped 0 bases, with 10 bases sitting between them. The CDR3 spans 16 residues. In DNA, the CDR3 is TGTGCCAGCAGCTTGCAACCTCAGGCGAACACCGGGGAGCTGTTTTTT. Translating gives CASSLQPQANTGELFF.

This chain joins TRBV19 and TRBJ1-4, with no clear D. Germline V lookup: CDR1 LNHDA, CDR2 SQIVND (reference sequence). Trimming cost V 4 bases and J 5 bases, with 5 bases left between them. This CDR3 is built from 12 residues. The CDR3 nucleotides are TGTGCCAGTAGTACCCTGAATGAAAAACTGTTTTTT. Protein product: CASSTLNEKLFF.

The chain links TRBV11-3 to TRBJ2-3, with 10 bases lining up with TRBD1. The ends lost 5 bases at V and 0 bases at J; junction bases unmatched: 2. The germline CDR1 and CDR2 sequences are SGHNT and YENEEA. The length of the CDR3 is 15 residues. This CDR3 reads CASSLGQGSTDTQYF. For the CDR3, the DNA is TGTGCCAGCAGCCTGGGACAGGGGAGCACAGATACGCAGTATTTT.

V is TRBV4-3 and J is TRBJ2-5; 9 nucleotides agree with TRBD2. Germline V gene lookup returns CDR1 LGHNA and CDR2 YSLEER. CDR3 length equals 15 residues. The ends lost 1 base at V and 5 bases at J; junction bases unmatched: 5. CDR3 in amino acids: CASSQGSGGPETQYF. As DNA, the CDR3 is TGCGCCAGCAGCCAAGGAAGCGGGGGGCCGGAGACCCAGTACTTC.

The rearrangement joins TRBV11-2 to TRBJ2-1; the match to TRBD2 covers 10 bases. Per germline, CDR1 SGHAT and CDR2 FQNNGV. The V gene end was trimmed by 0 bases and the J gene end by 2 bases; junction bases not matched to a gene: 4. There are 17 residues in the CDR3. The CDR3 loop reads CASSLEGSGGPYNEQFF. The DNA of the CDR3 is TGTGCCAGCAGCTTAGAGGGTAGCGGGGGGCCCTACAATGAGCAGTTCTTC.

V usage is TRBV29-1 and J usage is TRBJ2-1; 14 bases align to TRBD2. V lost 6 bases and J lost 6; bases outside the gene matches: 7. CDR1 is SQVTM, CDR2 ANQGSEA, per germline. The CDR3 has 15 residues. The CDR3 here is CSVSPGTSGSNEQFF. The CDR3 DNA sequence: TGCAGCGTGAGTCCCGGGACTAGCGGGAGCAATGAGCAGTTCTTC.

The genes are TRBV29-1 and TRBJ1-3, with TRBD1 matching over 8 bases. The CDR3 runs 17 residues. Germline CDR1 is SQVTM and CDR2 is ANQGSEA. V was clipped by 6 bases and J by 2 bases; unmatched bases: 15. The CDR3 protein is CSVLLTTGGLAGNTIYF. The CDR3 nucleotides are TGCAGCGTCCTTTTGACAACAGGGGGACTCGCTGGAAACACCATATATTTT.

The gene calls are TRBV30 and TRBJ1-1, with D unresolved. V lost 0 bases and J lost 1, with 12 bases in between. The CDR3 contains 15 residues. CDR1 and CDR2 from the germline V gene are GTSNPN and SVGIG (reference sequence). The CDR3 bases are TGTGCCTGGAGTGTACTCGCAGGAACGAACACTGAAGCTTTCTTT. Its protein product is CAWSVLAGTNTEAFF. Full variable domain (rest looked up from reference TRBV30 and TRBJ1-1): SQTIHQWPATLVQPVGSPLSLECTVEGTSNPNLYWYRQAAGRGLQLLFYSVGIGQISSEVPQNLSASRPQDRQFILSSKKLLLSDSGFYLCAWSVLAGTNTEAFFGQGTRLTVV.

This clone was counted once. The rearrangement joins TRBV4-2 to TRBJ2-7; D might be TRBD2 (6 bases). The CDR3 totals 15 residues. Germline CDR1 is LGHNA and CDR2 is YNFKEQ. V was cut by 0 bases and J by 6 bases, with 15 bases left in between. CDR3 nucleotides: TGTGCCAGCAGCCAAGATTCGCCTAGCGTGGGCGAGCAGTACTTC. Protein product: CASSQDSPSVGEQYF.

The chain recombines TRBV24-1 with TRBJ1-1; D might be TRBD1 (5 bases). Trimming removed 3 bases at V and 5 bases at J, with 15 bases between. The CDR3 length is 15 residues. Germline CDR1 KGHDR, CDR2 SFDVKD. DNA for the CDR3: TGTGCCACCAGTGATGAACGGACGGGGGGAACTGAAGCTTTCTTT. Translated: CATSDERTGGTEAFF.

This clone was seen once. The chain has TRBV28 and TRBJ1-2; the D gene is possibly TRBD1 (6 bases). The germline CDR1 and CDR2 sequences are MDHEN and SYDVKM. Trimming shortened V by 5 bases and J by 4 bases, and 17 bases separated the two germline ends. There are 15 residues in the CDR3. The CDR3 DNA is TGTGCCAGCAGTACCCCACAGGGCATGATCTATGGCTACACCTTC. Protein product: CASSTPQGMIYGYTF.

This clone turned up a few times. The chain uses TRBV19 and TRBJ2-1; TRBD2 matches 13 bases. This CDR3 is 14 amino acids long. Per the germline V gene, CDR1 is LNHDA and CDR2 is SQIVND (reference sequence). Trimming cost V 6 bases and J 9 bases; bases outside gene matches: 5. The CDR3 loop reads CASSRLAGGIEQFF. In DNA, the CDR3 is TGTGCCAGTAGCCGACTAGCGGGGGGCATTGAGCAGTTCTTC. The full variable domain, completed using reference TRBV19 and TRBJ2-1, is DGGITQSPKYLFRKEGQNVTLSCEQNLNHDAMYWYRQDPGQGLRLIYYSQIVNDFQKGDIAEGYSVSREKKESFPLTVTSAQKNPTAFYLCASSRLAGGIEQFFGPGTRLTVL.

The chain uses TRBV7-9 and TRBJ2-3; a possible D gene is TRBD2 (7 bases). The ends were cut back, 2 bases at V and 0 bases at J, with 15 bases in the middle. In germline, CDR1 is SEHNR, CDR2 FQNEAQ (reference sequence). This CDR3 is 17 amino acids long. The CDR3 reads CASSLQVGGASTDTQYF. CDR3 in DNA: TGTGCCAGCAGCTTACAAGTGGGGGGGGCCAGCACAGATACGCAGTATTTT.

The rearrangement links TRBV7-9 to TRBJ2-2, with TRBD2 matching over 10 bases. The CDR3 runs 15 residues. CDR1 is SEHNR, CDR2 FQNEAQ, per germline (reference sequence). Losses at the gene ends were 5 bases for V and 1 base for J; bases not matched to a gene: 1. The chain's CDR3 is CASSRLAGNTGELFF. CDR3 in DNA: TGTGCCAGCAGCCGACTAGCGGGGAACACCGGGGAGCTGTTTTTT.

This sequence joins TRBV18 and TRBJ2-1; the D gene is possibly TRBD1 (5 bases). Trimming stripped 1 base from V and 3 bases from J, with 13 bases between. Germline loops: CDR1 KGHSH, CDR2 LQKENI. The CDR3 consists of 16 residues. The CDR3 nucleotides are TGTGCCAGCTCACCACTCATTCAGGGCTTCTACAATGAGCAGTTCTTC. Translating gives CASSPLIQGFYNEQFF.

This clone was observed a few times. The chain combines TRBV6-4 with TRBJ2-6, with D possibly being TRBD2 (6 bases). The CDR3 is 14 amino acids. Trimming pared 4 bases from V and 2 bases from J, leaving 6 bases between. CDR1 is MRHNA and CDR2 is SNTAGT in the germline V gene. CDR3 bases: TGTGCCAGCAGTGCGGGGGCTGGGGCCAACGTCCTGACTTTC. Translation: CASSAGAGANVLTF.

The rearrangement links TRBV13 to TRBJ1-1; D is unresolved. The CDR3 spans 14 residues. Trimming removed 0 bases at V and 0 bases at J, with 5 bases between. CDR1 and CDR2 (germline): PRHDT, FYEKMQ (reference sequence). The CDR3 DNA reads as TGTGCCAGCAGCTTAGGACACCTGAACACTGAAGCTTTCTTT. It specifies CASSLGHLNTEAFF.

This clone appeared a single time. The gene calls are TRBV7-8 and TRBJ1-6; D is ambiguous. V shed 0 bases and J shed 8 bases, with 2 bases lying between them. This CDR3 region has 12 residues. CDR1 SGHVS and CDR2 FQNEAQ come from the germline V gene. The CDR3 DNA is TGTGCCAGCAGCTTAGCCGATTCACCCCTCCACTTT. Amino acids: CASSLADSPLHF.

The V gene is TRBV20-1, the J gene TRBJ1-2, with 7 bases lining up with TRBD1. This CDR3 spans 16 amino acids. Germline values: CDR1 DFQATT, CDR2 SNEGSKA (reference sequence). V lost 3 bases, J lost 0 bases, and 10 bases stayed unmatched. This CDR3 is CSASPPGQTANYGYTF. In nucleotides, the CDR3 is TGCAGTGCTAGTCCACCGGGACAGACAGCTAACTATGGCTACACCTTC.

The V gene is TRBV19, the J gene TRBJ1-3, with D uncertain. Germline CDR1 LNHDA, CDR2 SQIVND (reference sequence). The CDR3 is made up of 13 amino acids. The V and J ends lost 5 bases and 1 base respectively, with 6 bases between them. CDR3 region: CASSVESGNTIYF. The CDR3 DNA reads TGTGCCAGTAGTGTGGAGTCTGGAAACACCATATATTTT.

The V gene is TRBV10-2, the J gene TRBJ1-2; the D is unclear. The germline V and J ends were trimmed by 2 bases and 2 bases, with 9 bases remaining between them. Germline assignment: CDR1 WSHSY and CDR2 SAAADI. CDR3 length: 14 amino acids. The CDR3 loop is CASSELAPNYGYTF. In nucleotides, the CDR3 is TGCGCCAGCAGTGAGCTGGCTCCAAACTATGGCTACACCTTC.

The chain links TRBV9 to TRBJ1-1, with unresolved D. Germline values: CDR1 SGDLS, CDR2 YYNGEE. Trimming stripped 3 bases from V and 5 bases from J, with 5 bases between. This CDR3 region has 11 residues. CDR3 coding DNA: TGTGCCAGCAGCGCCCATACTGAAGCTTTCTTT. Encoded protein: CASSAHTEAFF.

The chain employs TRBV2 and TRBJ1-4, with 11 bases identical to TRBD1. The V gene's germline CDR1 is SNHLY and CDR2 FYNNEI. This CDR3 is built from 16 residues. Losses at the gene ends were 6 bases for V and 4 bases for J; bases not matched to a gene: 7. CDR3 in amino acids: CASSLDRGPSNEKLFF. Written as DNA, the CDR3 is TGTGCCAGCAGCCTGGACAGGGGGCCTAGTAATGAAAAACTGTTTTTT.

The chain joins TRBV28 to TRBJ1-3; D is perhaps TRBD1 (6 bases). CDR3 length: 12 residues. V was pared by 8 bases and J by 4 bases, with 9 bases between. CDR1 MDHEN and CDR2 SYDVKM come from the germline V gene. CDR3 sequence reads: CASRQGGNTIYF. For the CDR3, the DNA is TGTGCCAGCCGTCAGGGGGGAAACACCATATATTTT.